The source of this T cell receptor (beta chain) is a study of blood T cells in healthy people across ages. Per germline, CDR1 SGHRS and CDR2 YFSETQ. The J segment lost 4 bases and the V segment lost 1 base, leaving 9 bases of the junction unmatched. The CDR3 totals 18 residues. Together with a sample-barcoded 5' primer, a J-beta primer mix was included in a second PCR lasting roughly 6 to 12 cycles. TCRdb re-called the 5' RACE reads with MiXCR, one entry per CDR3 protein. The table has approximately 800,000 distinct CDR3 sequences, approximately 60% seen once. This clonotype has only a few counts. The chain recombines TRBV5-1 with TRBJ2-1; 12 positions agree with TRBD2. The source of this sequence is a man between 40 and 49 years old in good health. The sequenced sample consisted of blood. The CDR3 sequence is CASSLMASGGAGYNEQFF. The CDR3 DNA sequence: TGCGCCAGCAGCTTGATGGCTAGCGGGGGGGCCGGGTACAATGAGCAGTTCTTC.